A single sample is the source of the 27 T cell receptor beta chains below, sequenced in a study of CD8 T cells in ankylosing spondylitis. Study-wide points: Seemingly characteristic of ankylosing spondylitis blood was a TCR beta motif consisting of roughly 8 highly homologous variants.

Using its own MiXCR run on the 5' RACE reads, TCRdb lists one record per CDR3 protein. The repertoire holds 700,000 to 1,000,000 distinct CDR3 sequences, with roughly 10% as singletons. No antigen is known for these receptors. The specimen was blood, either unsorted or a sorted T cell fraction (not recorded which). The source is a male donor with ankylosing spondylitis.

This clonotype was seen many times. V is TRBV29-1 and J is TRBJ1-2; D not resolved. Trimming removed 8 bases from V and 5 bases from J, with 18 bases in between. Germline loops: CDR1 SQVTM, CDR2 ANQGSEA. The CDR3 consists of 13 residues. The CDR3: CSTLLEGQYGYTF. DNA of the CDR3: TGCAGCACCCTCCTGGAGGGCCAGTATGGCTACACCTTC.

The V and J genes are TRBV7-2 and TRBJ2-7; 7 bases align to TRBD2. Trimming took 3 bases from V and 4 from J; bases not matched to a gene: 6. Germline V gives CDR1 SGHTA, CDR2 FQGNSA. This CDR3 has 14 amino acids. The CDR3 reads CASSFRPSGYEQYF. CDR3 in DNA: TGTGCCAGCAGCTTCCGGCCTAGCGGTTACGAGCAGTACTTC.

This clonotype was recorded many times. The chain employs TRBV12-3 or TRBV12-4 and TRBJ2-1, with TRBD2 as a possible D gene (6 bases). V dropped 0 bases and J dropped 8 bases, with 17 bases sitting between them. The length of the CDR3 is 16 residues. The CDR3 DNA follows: TGTGCCAGCAGTTTAGCCCAATCGACCAGGGAGGATGAGCAGTTCTTC. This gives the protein CASSLAQSTREDEQFF.

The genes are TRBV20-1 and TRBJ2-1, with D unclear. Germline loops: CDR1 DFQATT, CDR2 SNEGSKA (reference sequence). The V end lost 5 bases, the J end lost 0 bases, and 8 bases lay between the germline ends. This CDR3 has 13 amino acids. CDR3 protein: CSAWTASYNEQFF. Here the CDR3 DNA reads TGCAGTGCTTGGACGGCCTCCTACAATGAGCAGTTCTTC.

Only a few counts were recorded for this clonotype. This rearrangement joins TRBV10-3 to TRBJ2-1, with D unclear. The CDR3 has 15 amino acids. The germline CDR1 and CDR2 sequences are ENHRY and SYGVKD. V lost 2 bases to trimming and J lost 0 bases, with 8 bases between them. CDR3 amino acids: CAISELSPSYNEQFF. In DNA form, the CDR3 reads TGTGCCATCAGTGAGCTGTCGCCCTCCTACAATGAGCAGTTCTTC.

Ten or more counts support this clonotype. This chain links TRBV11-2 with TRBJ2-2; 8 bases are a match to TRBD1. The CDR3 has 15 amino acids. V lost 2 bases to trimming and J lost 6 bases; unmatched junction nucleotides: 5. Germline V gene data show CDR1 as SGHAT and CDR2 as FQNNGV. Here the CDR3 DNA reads TGTGCCAGCAGCTTATGGACAGGGCTTCCCGGGGAGCTGTTTTTT. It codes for CASSLWTGLPGELFF. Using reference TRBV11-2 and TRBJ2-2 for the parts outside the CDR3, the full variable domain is EAGVAQSPRYKIIEKRQSVAFWCNPISGHATLYWYQQILGQGPKLLIQFQNNGVVDDSQLPKDRFSAERLKGVDSTLKIQPAKLEDSAVYLCASSLWTGLPGELFFGEGSRLTVL.

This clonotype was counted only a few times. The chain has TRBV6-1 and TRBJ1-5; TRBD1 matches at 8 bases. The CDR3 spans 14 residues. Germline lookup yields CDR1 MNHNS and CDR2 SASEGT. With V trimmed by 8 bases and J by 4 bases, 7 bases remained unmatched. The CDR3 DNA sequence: TGTGCCAGCGGTAGACAGGGGTTAAATCAGCCCCAGCATTTT. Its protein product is CASGRQGLNQPQHF.

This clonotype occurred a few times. CDR3 nucleotide sequence: TGTGCCAGCAGCTTAGTGACGCCTGAAGCTTTCTTT. This translates into CASSLVTPEAFF. The chain combines TRBV7-2 with TRBJ1-1; D call uncertain. With 1 base removed from V and 6 bases from J, the gap between germline ends came to 6 bases. CDR3 length equals 12 residues. Germline V CDR1 and CDR2: SGHTA, FQGNSA.

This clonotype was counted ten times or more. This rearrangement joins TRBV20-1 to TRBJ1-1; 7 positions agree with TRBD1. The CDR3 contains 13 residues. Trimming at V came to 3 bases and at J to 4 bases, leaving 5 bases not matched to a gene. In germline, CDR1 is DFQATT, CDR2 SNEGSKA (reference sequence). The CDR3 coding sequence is TGCAGTGCTAGGCAGGGGGGGACCACTGAAGCTTTCTTT. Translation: CSARQGGTTEAFF.

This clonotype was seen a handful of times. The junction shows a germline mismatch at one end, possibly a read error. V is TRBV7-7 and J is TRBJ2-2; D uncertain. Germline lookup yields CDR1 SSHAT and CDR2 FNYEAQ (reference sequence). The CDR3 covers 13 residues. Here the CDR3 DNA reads TGTGCTAGCAGCTTATCGCCTACTAGGGAGCTGTTTTTT. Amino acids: CASSLSPTRELFF.

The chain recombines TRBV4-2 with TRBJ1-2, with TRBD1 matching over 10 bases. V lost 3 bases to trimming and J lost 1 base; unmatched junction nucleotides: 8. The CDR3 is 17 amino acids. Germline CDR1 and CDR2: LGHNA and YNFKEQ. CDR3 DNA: TGTGCCAGCAGCCAGCGTGACAGGGGGCTCGGTAACTATGGCTACACCTTC. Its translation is CASSQRDRGLGNYGYTF.

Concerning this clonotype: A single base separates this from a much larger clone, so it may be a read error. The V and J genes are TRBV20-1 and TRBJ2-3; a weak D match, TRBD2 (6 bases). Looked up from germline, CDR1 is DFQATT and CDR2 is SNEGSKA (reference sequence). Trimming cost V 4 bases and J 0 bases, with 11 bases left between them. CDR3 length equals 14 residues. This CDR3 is CSANRDSSTDTQYF. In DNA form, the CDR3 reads TGCAGTGCTAACCGGGACTCTAGCACAGATACGCAGTATTTT.

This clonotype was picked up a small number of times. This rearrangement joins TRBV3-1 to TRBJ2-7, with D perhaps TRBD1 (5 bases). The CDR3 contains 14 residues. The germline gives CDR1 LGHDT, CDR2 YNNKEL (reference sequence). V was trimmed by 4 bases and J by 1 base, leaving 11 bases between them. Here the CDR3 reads CASSPIQASYEQYF. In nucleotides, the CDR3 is TGTGCCAGCAGCCCGATACAGGCGTCCTACGAGCAGTACTTC.

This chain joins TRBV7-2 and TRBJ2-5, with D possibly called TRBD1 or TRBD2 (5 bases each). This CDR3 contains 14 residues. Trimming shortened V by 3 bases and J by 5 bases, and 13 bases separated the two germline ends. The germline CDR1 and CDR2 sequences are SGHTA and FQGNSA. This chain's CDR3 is CASSFSGAGETQYF. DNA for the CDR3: TGTGCCAGCAGCTTTTCCGGGGCAGGGGAGACCCAGTACTTC. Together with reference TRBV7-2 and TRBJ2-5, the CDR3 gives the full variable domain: GAGVSQSPSNKVTEKGKDVELRCDPISGHTALYWYRQSLGQGLEFLIYFQGNSAPDKSGLPSDRFSAERTGGSVSTLTIQRTQQEDSAVYLCASSFSGAGETQYFGPGTRLLVL.

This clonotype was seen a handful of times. CDR3 in DNA: TGTGCCAGCGCAAGGACGGCCTCGGAAGGCTACACCTTC. It specifies CASARTASEGYTF. The J gene is TRBJ1-2, the V gene TRBV6-1; D gene ambiguous. CDR1 MNHNS and CDR2 SASEGT come from the germline V gene. The CDR3 has 13 residues. The V and J ends lost 8 bases and 8 bases respectively, with 18 bases between them.

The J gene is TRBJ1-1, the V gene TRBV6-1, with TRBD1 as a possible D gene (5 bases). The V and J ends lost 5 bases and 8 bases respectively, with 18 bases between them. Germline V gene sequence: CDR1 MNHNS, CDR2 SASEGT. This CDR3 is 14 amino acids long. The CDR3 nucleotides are TGTGCCAGCAGTCGGGACTATCCCATGGTAGAAGCTTTCTTT. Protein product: CASSRDYPMVEAFF.

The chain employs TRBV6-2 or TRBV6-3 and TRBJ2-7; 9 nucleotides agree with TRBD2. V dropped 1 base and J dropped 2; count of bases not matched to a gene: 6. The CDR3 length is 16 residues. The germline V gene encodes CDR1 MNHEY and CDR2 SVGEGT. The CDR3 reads CASSYYGGGETYEQYF. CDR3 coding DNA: TGTGCCAGCAGTTACTACGGCGGGGGGGAAACCTACGAGCAGTACTTC.

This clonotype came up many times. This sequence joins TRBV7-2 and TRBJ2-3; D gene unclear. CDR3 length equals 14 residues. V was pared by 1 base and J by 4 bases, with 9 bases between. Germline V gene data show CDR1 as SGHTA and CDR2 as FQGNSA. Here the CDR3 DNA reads TGTGCCAGCAGCTTAGTAAGGCGAGCAGATACGCAGTATTTT. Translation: CASSLVRRADTQYF.

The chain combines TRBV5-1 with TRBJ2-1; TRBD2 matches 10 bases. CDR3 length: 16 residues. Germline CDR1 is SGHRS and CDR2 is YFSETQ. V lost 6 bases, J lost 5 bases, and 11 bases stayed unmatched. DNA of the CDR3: TGCGCCAGCACCCCCCGGGGACTAGCGACAAACAATGAGCAGTTCTTC. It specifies CASTPRGLATNNEQFF.

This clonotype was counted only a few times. The CDR3 sequence is CASSSVGGTGKSPLHF. The CDR3 nucleotides are TGTGCCAGCAGCTCCGTTGGCGGGACAGGGAAATCACCCCTCCACTTT. The chain employs TRBV7-2 and TRBJ1-6; 9 bases map to TRBD1. CDR3 length: 16 residues. The V and J ends lost 4 bases and 10 bases, in that order; junction bases with no gene match: 11. Germline values: CDR1 SGHTA, CDR2 FQGNSA.

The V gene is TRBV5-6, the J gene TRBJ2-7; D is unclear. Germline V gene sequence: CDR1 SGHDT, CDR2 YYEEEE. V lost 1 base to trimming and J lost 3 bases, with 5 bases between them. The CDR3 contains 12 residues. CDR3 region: CASSLWNYEQYF. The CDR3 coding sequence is TGTGCCAGCAGCTTGTGGAACTACGAGCAGTACTTC.

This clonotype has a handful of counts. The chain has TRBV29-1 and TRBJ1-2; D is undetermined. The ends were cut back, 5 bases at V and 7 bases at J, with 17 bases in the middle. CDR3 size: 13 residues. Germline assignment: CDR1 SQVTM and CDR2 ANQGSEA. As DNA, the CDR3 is TGCAGCGTTCTAACAAGGGTCGGGGTTGGCTACACCTTC. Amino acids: CSVLTRVGVGYTF.

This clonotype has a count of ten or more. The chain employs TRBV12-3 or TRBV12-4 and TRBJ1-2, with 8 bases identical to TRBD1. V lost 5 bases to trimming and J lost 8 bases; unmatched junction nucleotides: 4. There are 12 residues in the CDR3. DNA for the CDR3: TGTGCCAGCAGTCTACAGGGGGTAGGCTACACCTTC. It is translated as CASSLQGVGYTF.

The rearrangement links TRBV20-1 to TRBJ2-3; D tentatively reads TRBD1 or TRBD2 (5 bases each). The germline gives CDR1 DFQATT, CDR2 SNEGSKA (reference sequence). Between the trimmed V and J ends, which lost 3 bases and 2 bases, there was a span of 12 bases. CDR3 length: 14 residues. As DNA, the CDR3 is TGCAGTGCTAGCCGGGACGGATACACAGATACGCAGTATTTT. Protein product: CSASRDGYTDTQYF.

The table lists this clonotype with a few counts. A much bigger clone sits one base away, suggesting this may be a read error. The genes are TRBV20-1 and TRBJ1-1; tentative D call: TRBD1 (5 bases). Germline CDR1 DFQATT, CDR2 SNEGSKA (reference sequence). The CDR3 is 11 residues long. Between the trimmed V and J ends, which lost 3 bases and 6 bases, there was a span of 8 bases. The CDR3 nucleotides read TGCAGTGCTAGGGGGGACGCTGAAGCTTTCTTT. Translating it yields CSARGDAEAFF.

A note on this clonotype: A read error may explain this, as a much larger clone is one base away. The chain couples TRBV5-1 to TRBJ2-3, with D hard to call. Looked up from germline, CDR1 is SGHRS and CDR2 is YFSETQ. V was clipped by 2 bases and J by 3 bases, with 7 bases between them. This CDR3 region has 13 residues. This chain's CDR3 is CASSFQETDTQYF. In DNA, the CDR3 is TGCGCCAGCAGCTTCCAGGAGACAGATACGCAGTATTTT.

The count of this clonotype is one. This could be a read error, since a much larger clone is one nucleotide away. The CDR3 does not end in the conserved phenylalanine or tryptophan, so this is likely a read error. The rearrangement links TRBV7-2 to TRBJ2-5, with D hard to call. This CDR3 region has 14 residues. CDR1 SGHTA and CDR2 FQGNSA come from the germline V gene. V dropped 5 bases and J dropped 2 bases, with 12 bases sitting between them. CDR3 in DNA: TGTGCCAGCAGCCCTAGAGTCCGTCAAGAGACCCAGTACATC. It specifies CASSPRVRQETQYI.